This T cell receptor beta chain derives from a study of STAT3 mutations in large granular lymphocyte leukemia. Overall study results and limits: Treatment regimens differed across patients between samplings. Samples missed the first appearance of the clone. In about 30% of the 18 patients, new TCR clonotypes emerged after therapy. Every T-cell large granular lymphocyte leukemia patient had at least one immunodominant TCR beta clonotype.

Each sample's TCRbeta library yielded on average around 41,000 productive templates. Repertoires were generated with immunoSEQ multiplex PCR, while TCRdb's copy carries only in-frame clones and drops some. Among thousands of clones listed, 60% to 80% were seen once. In regard to this clone: The antigen is unknown.

The CDR3 spans 15 residues. Trimming removed 3 bases at V and 0 bases at J, with 7 bases between. CDR1 and CDR2 from the germline V gene are SGDLS and YYNGEE. Sequencing was done on a sample of peripheral blood mononuclear cells. The clonotype was recovered from a man aged 35 to 55 with T-cell large granular lymphocyte leukemia. Some clones in this sample may be carry-over from other donors' samples. This chain links TRBV9 with TRBJ2-6; D unresolved. CDR3 in amino acids: CASSGLGSGANVLTF. The CDR3 bases are TGTGCCAGCAGCGGGTTAGGCTCTGGGGCCAACGTCCTGACTTTC.